This T cell receptor beta chain was sequenced in a study of T cells in Graves' hyperthyroidism and ophthalmopathy. The table lists this clonotype with a few counts. TCR beta CDR3 regions were amplified from RNA. Researchers ran a first-round RT-PCR on the TCR CDR3 using the HTBI primer set. Via MiXCR, TCRdb re-called the multiplex PCR reads, giving one row per CDR3 protein. The sample carries around 600,000 distinct CDR3 sequences, around 16% recorded once. V lost 3 bases and J lost 1, with 7 bases in between. The length of the CDR3 is 14 residues. CDR1 ENHRY and CDR2 SYGVKD come from the germline V gene.

The chain links TRBV10-3 to TRBJ1-3; no reliable D call. This sequence originates from a woman aged 30 to 39 with Graves' hyperthyroidism. The material sequenced was blood. This CDR3 is CAISDGPSGNTIYF. DNA for the CDR3: TGTGCCATCAGTGATGGACCGTCTGGAAACACCATATATTTT.